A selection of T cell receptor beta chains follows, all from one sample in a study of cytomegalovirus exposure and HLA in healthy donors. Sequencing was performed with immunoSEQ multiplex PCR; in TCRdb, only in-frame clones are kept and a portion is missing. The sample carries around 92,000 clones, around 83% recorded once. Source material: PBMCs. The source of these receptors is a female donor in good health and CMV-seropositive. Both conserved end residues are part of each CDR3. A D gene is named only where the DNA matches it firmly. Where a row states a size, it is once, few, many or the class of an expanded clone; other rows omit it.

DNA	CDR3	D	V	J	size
TGTGCCAGCAGTGTCCCGCCGGGACAGGGGACTTCACCCCTCCACTTT	CASSVPPGQGTSPLHF	TRBD1	TRBV6-1	TRBJ1-6	NA
TGTGCCAGTAGTTCCCAGACTAGCGGGGCATACAATGAGCAGTTCTTC	CASSSQTSGAYNEQFF	TRBD2	TRBV19	TRBJ2-1	once
TGTGCCAGCAGCTTAGAAGGTCCAGGGGTAATTTCACCCCTCCACTTT	CASSLEGPGVISPLHF	NA	TRBV7-2	TRBJ1-6	NA
TGTGCCAGCAGCTTGGTAGGGGGCGAGCGTGGCTACACCTTC	CASSLVGGERGYTF	TRBD1	TRBV5-4	TRBJ1-2	NA
TGTGCCAGCAGCTTAGCGGGGGCGGGTGATCAGCCCCAGCATTTT	CASSLAGAGDQPQHF	NA	TRBV7-9	TRBJ1-5	few
TGCGCCAGCAGCTCGGGACTAGCGGGGGGAACCCAGACAGATACGCAGTATTTT	CASSSGLAGGTQTDTQYF	TRBD2	TRBV5-1	TRBJ2-3	NA
TGTGCCAGCAGCTTAGCCAGGGCGGGGGGGCCGAATACGCAGTATTTT	CASSLARAGGPNTQYF	TRBD2	TRBV7-6	TRBJ2-3	NA
TGCGCCAGCAGCCCAATTCCGGGACTAGCGGGAAACAATGAGCAGTTCTTC	CASSPIPGLAGNNEQFF	TRBD2	TRBV5-1	TRBJ2-1	once
TGTGCCAGCACTGAAACGTCTACGAGCTCTGGAAACACCATATATTTT	CASTETSTSSGNTIYF	NA	TRBV28	TRBJ1-3	few
TGTGCCTGGAGCAGGGGACCAGTAGAGCAGTACTTC	CAWSRGPVEQYF	NA	TRBV30	TRBJ2-7	NA
TGTGCCAGCAGTCTGGGCCAGGGTGGTGGCTACACCTTC	CASSLGQGGGYTF	NA	TRBV6-5	TRBJ1-2	NA
TGTGCCAGCAGTTATTCCCGGACTGGCGAGCAGTACTTC	CASSYSRTGEQYF	NA	TRBV7-9	TRBJ2-7	once
TGTGCCAGCAGTTTACTAGCGGGAGGCAATGAGCAGTTCTTC	CASSLLAGGNEQFF	TRBD2	TRBV28	TRBJ2-1	NA
TGTGCCAGCAGTGAAACTGGGACAGGGAGTAGTCGGAAGACCATATATTTT	CASSETGTGSSRKTIYF	TRBD1	TRBV6-1	TRBJ1-3	NA
TGTGCCAGCAGTTCAGCAACCGGGACAGGGATTGTTAATGAAAAACTGTTTTTT	CASSSATGTGIVNEKLFF	TRBD1	TRBV28	TRBJ1-4	NA
TGTGCCAGCAGGGGAGGGACAGGCATAGATACGCAGTATTTT	CASRGGTGIDTQYF	NA	TRBV6-6	TRBJ2-3	NA
TGTGCCAGCAGTGGTCTCTCCCCTCGGAGCCGTACTGGAAACACCATATATTTT	CASSGLSPRSRTGNTIYF	NA	TRBV2	TRBJ1-3	NA
TGTGCCAGCAACTCGGGGGTGGGGCCCCAGCATTTT	CASNSGVGPQHF	NA	TRBV6-5	TRBJ1-5	NA
TGTGCCAGCAGTGGGGGGGACGAGCAGTACTTC	CASSGGDEQYF	TRBD2	TRBV27	TRBJ2-7	NA
TGTGCCAGCAGCCGGGGACTAGCGGGGGGTGGAACAGATACGCAGTATTTT	CASSRGLAGGGTDTQYF	TRBD2	TRBV11-2	TRBJ2-3	NA
TGCGCCAGCAGCTTGGGACTAGCTGGTGAGCAGTTCTTC	CASSLGLAGEQFF	TRBD2	TRBV5-1	TRBJ2-1	NA
TGTGCCAGCAGCTTCGCGACAGGGGCCCGGGGTACGCAGTATTTT	CASSFATGARGTQYF	TRBD1	TRBV5-4	TRBJ2-3	NA
TGTGCCAGCAGCTTAGCCTGGACAGGGAATACTGAAGCTTTCTTT	CASSLAWTGNTEAFF	TRBD1	TRBV11-2	TRBJ1-1	NA
TGTGCCAGCAGTCCAGACAGGGCCTATGGCTACACCTTC	CASSPDRAYGYTF	TRBD1	TRBV6-5	TRBJ1-2	NA
TGCGCCAGCAGCCAAGATCTTAGGACAAGAGGTGTTGGTAACTATGGCTACACCTTC	CASSQDLRTRGVGNYGYTF	NA	TRBV4-1	TRBJ1-2	NA
TGTGCCAGTGGGGGGGTCTACAATGAGCAGTTCTTC	CASGGVYNEQFF	TRBD2	TRBV19	TRBJ2-1	NA
TGCGCCAGCAGTTCCGGACTAGCGGGGGCCCCCACAGATACGCAGTATTTT	CASSSGLAGAPTDTQYF	TRBD2	TRBV5-1	TRBJ2-3	NA
TGTGCCAGCAGCCCTCGCCTGGGGAGCGGTAAACAAGAGACCCAGTACTTC	CASSPRLGSGKQETQYF	NA	TRBV7-9	TRBJ2-5	NA
TGTGCCAGCAGTGGCCTGACAGGGATCTCCTACGAGCAGTACTTC	CASSGLTGISYEQYF	TRBD1	TRBV6-1	TRBJ2-7	few
TGTGCCATCAGTGAGTTTTGGTCGGGGGGCGATAGCTATGGCTACACCTTC	CAISEFWSGGDSYGYTF	NA	TRBV10-3	TRBJ1-2	NA
TGTGCCAGTAGTATAGCCTTGACAGGGAACACTGAAGCTTTCTTT	CASSIALTGNTEAFF	NA	TRBV19	TRBJ1-1	few
TGTGCCAGCAGCGAGGGTGATCAGCCCCAGCATTTT	CASSEGDQPQHF	NA	TRBV5-6	TRBJ1-5	NA
TGTGCCAGCAGTTTAGAGGATGGCTACACCTTC	CASSLEDGYTF	NA	TRBV28	TRBJ1-2	NA
TGTGCCAGCAGCCAAGAACGCCCGACTAGCGGGAGGGCCGATGGCTTTAACGAGCAGTACTTC	CASSQERPTSGRADGFNEQYF	TRBD2	TRBV4-2	TRBJ2-7	NA
TGTGCCAGCAGTTCGACAGGGGCTTATCAGCCCCAGCATTTT	CASSSTGAYQPQHF	TRBD1	TRBV11-2	TRBJ1-5	NA
TGTGCCAGCAGAGAGTTAGCGGGGCCTATCTACGAGCAGTACTTC	CASRELAGPIYEQYF	TRBD2	TRBV2	TRBJ2-7	once
TGTGCCAGCAGTTACTCGAGAGGGGGTGAAGCTTTCTTT	CASSYSRGGEAFF	NA	TRBV6-5	TRBJ1-1	NA
TGTGCCTGGAGTGCCCCTCGAGGGGGGGAAACTTTCTTT	CAWSAPRGGETFF	NA	TRBV30	TRBJ1-1	NA
TGTGCCAGCACCGAGGGACAGGGGTACACCGGGGAGCTGTTTTTT	CASTEGQGYTGELFF	TRBD1	TRBV2	TRBJ2-2	NA
TGTGCCAGCAGCCAAATTTACAGGGGCGGCTCCTACGAGCAGTACTTC	CASSQIYRGGSYEQYF	TRBD1	TRBV5-6	TRBJ2-7	once
TGTGCCAGCAGTCCAGGTGGAGGGAACAATCAGCCCCAGCATTTT	CASSPGGGNNQPQHF	NA	TRBV28	TRBJ1-5	NA
TGTGCCAGCGTCCCCCGAGCTAGCGGGGTGGAGACCCAGTACTTC	CASVPRASGVETQYF	TRBD2	TRBV7-2	TRBJ2-5	few
TGCGCCAGCAGCCGACTGTACGAGACAGGGGCCCTAAACTATGGCTACACCTTC	CASSRLYETGALNYGYTF	TRBD1	TRBV4-1	TRBJ1-2	NA
TGTGCCAGCAGCTACACTAGCGGGGGGGCCAGGGTGGATACGCAGTATTTT	CASSYTSGGARVDTQYF	TRBD2	TRBV7-9	TRBJ2-3	NA